A single sample is the source of the 21 T cell receptor beta chains below, sequenced in a study of graft-versus-host responses after intestinal transplantation. Plating of around 200,000 CFSE-labeled responder cells was done together with around 200,000 irradiated, violet-dye-labeled stimulator cells. Method: immunoSEQ multiplex PCR; TCRdb's copy keeps in-frame clones and lacks some. The repertoire consists of some 13,000 clones, with approximately 38% occurring once and the leading ten covering about 16%. Sequencing was performed on alloreactive CD8+ T cells from a mixed lymphocyte reaction culture, taken before intestinal transplant. Subset: CFSE-low proliferating T cells sorted from roughly 6-day pre-transplant mixed lymphocyte reaction (GvH or HvG direction). The source is a human patient who received an intestinal transplant.

By its share, this clone is medium-sized. V is TRBV4-3 and J is TRBJ1-1; 7 positions agree with TRBD1. V trimming: 2 bases; J trimming: 0 bases; junction bases outside the gene matches: 3. CDR1 and CDR2 from the germline V gene are LGHNA and YSLEER. The CDR3 consists of 15 residues. In DNA, the CDR3 is TGCGCCAGCAGCCAAAGACAGGGCATGAACACTGAAGCTTTCTTT. Protein sequence: CASSQRQGMNTEAFF.

The rearrangement joins TRBV5-4 to TRBJ2-7; weak D call: TRBD1 (6 bases). This CDR3 region has 13 residues. The V end lost 0 bases, the J end lost 4 bases, and 8 bases lay between the germline ends. Germline V gene data show CDR1 as SGHNT and CDR2 as YYREEE (reference sequence). The CDR3 DNA sequence: TGTGCCAGCAGCTTGGAACAGGGTTACGAGCAGTACTTC. Translating it yields CASSLEQGYEQYF.

This clone counts as medium-sized (0.01 to 0.1%). Here the CDR3 reads CASTRGGGLGEKLFF. DNA of the CDR3: TGTGCCAGCACAAGAGGAGGAGGGCTGGGAGAAAAACTGTTTTTT. The chain is built from TRBV9 and TRBJ1-4; D unresolved. V lost 6 bases and J lost 8, with 20 bases in between. Germline loops: CDR1 SGDLS, CDR2 YYNGEE. This CDR3 is 15 amino acids long.

This chain uses TRBV9 with TRBJ2-3; TRBD2 agrees at 14 bases. Germline V gene lookup returns CDR1 SGDLS and CDR2 YYNGEE. The CDR3 has 16 amino acids. Trimming cost V 4 bases and J 4 bases; bases outside gene matches: 5. The CDR3 protein is CASSLGTSGSADTQYF. DNA for the CDR3: TGTGCCAGCAGCCTCGGGACTAGCGGGAGCGCAGATACGCAGTATTTT.

The chain carries TRBV7-6 and TRBJ2-7; 8 bases align to TRBD1. Germline V lookup: CDR1 SGHVS, CDR2 FNYEAQ. This CDR3 spans 15 amino acids. The V and J ends lost 1 base and 2 bases, in that order; junction bases with no gene match: 4. In DNA, the CDR3 is TGTGCCAGCAGCTTAGAGGCAGGGGGCCCCTACGAGCAGTACTTC. Its protein is CASSLEAGGPYEQYF.

The chain employs TRBV7-9 and TRBJ2-3, with 8 bases lining up with TRBD2. CDR3 length equals 16 residues. CDR1 is SEHNR and CDR2 is FQNEAQ in the germline V gene (reference sequence). V shed 4 bases and J 2 bases; nucleotides not matched to a gene: 8. The DNA of the CDR3 is TGTGCCAGCAGCTCCAACTTAGCGGGGATCACAGATACGCAGTATTTT. It yields the protein CASSSNLAGITDTQYF.

This clone showed up just a few times. A single base is all that separates this from a far larger clone, so a read error is likely. Other DNA sequences in the same sample also yield this CDR3. The chain carries TRBV11-2 and TRBJ2-7, with 10 bases lining up with TRBD1. The germline V gene encodes CDR1 SGHAT and CDR2 FQNNGV. The J segment lost 3 bases and the V segment lost 5 bases, leaving 13 bases of the junction unmatched. The CDR3 consists of 17 residues. CDR3 sequence reads: CASSLDRDRGHYYEQYF. CDR3 DNA: TGTGCCAGCAGCCTGGACCGGGACAGGGGCCACTACTACGAGCAGTACTTC.

This clone was observed a few times. This chain connects TRBV4-1 to TRBJ2-1, with TRBD2 identical over 9 bases. The CDR3 length is 17 residues. Germline V gene lookup returns CDR1 MGHRA and CDR2 YSYEKL. The V gene end was trimmed by 4 bases and the J gene end by 8 bases; junction bases not matched to a gene: 15. The CDR3: CASSRVVGGGANHEQFF. In DNA form, the CDR3 reads TGCGCCAGCAGCCGGGTCGTCGGCGGGGGGGCCAACCATGAGCAGTTCTTC.

This clone was recorded a few times. The chain joins TRBV28 to TRBJ2-6, with a tentative D call TRBD2 (5 bases). Germline V gene data show CDR1 as MDHEN and CDR2 as SYDVKM. There are 17 residues in the CDR3. Trimming cost V 3 bases and J 0 bases, with 12 bases left between them. CDR3 in amino acids: CASSFSRGFSGANVLTF. CDR3 bases: TGTGCCAGCAGTTTTTCTCGGGGATTCTCTGGGGCCAACGTCCTGACTTTC.

The chain has TRBV6-6 and TRBJ2-5; TRBD2 aligns across 7 bases. The CDR3 sequence is 13 residues long. V was clipped by 2 bases and J by 4 bases; unmatched bases: 1. Looked up from germline, CDR1 is MNHNY and CDR2 is SVGAGI (reference sequence). The CDR3 sequence is CASSYIAGETQYF. The CDR3 DNA reads TGTGCCAGCAGTTACATAGCGGGAGAGACCCAGTACTTC.

The rearrangement joins TRBV15 to TRBJ2-3; D gene unclear. V shed 0 bases and J shed 2 bases, with 21 bases lying between them. Per the germline V gene, CDR1 is LNHNV and CDR2 is YYDKDF (reference sequence). The CDR3 loop spans 19 amino acids. The CDR3 nucleotides are TGTGCCACCAGCAGAGATCGTAACAGAGCCCTCGATTACACAGATACGCAGTATTTT. Its protein is CATSRDRNRALDYTDTQYF.

The rearrangement joins TRBV9 to TRBJ1-4; a possible D gene is TRBD1 (6 bases). Trimming left V 3 bases short and J 7 bases short, with 13 bases between. CDR1 and CDR2 from the germline V gene are SGDLS and YYNGEE. The CDR3 is 14 amino acids. Here the CDR3 reads CASSATGLAEKLFF. CDR3 nucleotides: TGTGCCAGCAGCGCCACAGGGTTGGCTGAAAAACTGTTTTTT.

This clone was recorded a few times. The V gene is TRBV7-8, the J gene TRBJ1-4; TRBD1 matches 7 bases. CDR1 is SGHVS and CDR2 is FQNEAQ in the germline V gene. The CDR3 runs 13 residues. Trimming removed 4 bases from V and 7 bases from J; junction bases left unmatched: 3. CDR3 protein: CASSWQGGEKLFF. CDR3 nucleotides: TGTGCCAGCAGCTGGCAGGGGGGTGAAAAACTGTTTTTT.

The V call is TRBV6-1, the J call TRBJ2-2; weak D call: TRBD1 (5 bases). The CDR3 is 13 amino acids. Between the trimmed V and J ends, which lost 6 bases and 3 bases, there was a span of 8 bases. Per germline, CDR1 MNHNS and CDR2 SASEGT. CDR3 in DNA: TGTGCCAGCAGCCTAGGGGACACCGGGGAGCTGTTTTTT. This codes for CASSLGDTGELFF.

The rearrangement uses TRBV10-3 and TRBJ2-3; weak D call: TRBD1 (6 bases). CDR3 length equals 16 residues. Trimming stripped 6 bases from V and 4 bases from J, with 20 bases between. Germline CDR1 reads ENHRY; CDR2 reads SYGVKD. CDR3 protein: CAIRRWGTPISDTQYF. The CDR3 region has the DNA TGTGCCATCAGGAGGTGGGGGACACCAATTTCAGATACGCAGTATTTT.

The sample holds a few counts of this clone. The V gene is TRBV19, the J gene TRBJ1-1; 12 bases agree with TRBD1. The CDR3 consists of 14 residues. Germline-derived CDR1 and CDR2 are LNHDA and SQIVND (reference sequence). With V trimmed by 7 bases and J by 5 bases, 5 bases remained unmatched. As DNA, the CDR3 is TGTGCCAGTACCCCGGGACAGGGGGCGACTGAAGCTTTCTTT. It encodes CASTPGQGATEAFF.

The J gene is TRBJ2-1, the V gene TRBV2, with 7 nucleotides matching TRBD1. The CDR3 is 19 residues long. Germline CDR1 reads SNHLY; CDR2 reads FYNNEI. CDR3 protein: CAVSDGTDPFTSSYNEQFF. The CDR3 DNA reads TGTGCAGTCTCCGATGGGACAGACCCTTTTACTAGCTCCTACAATGAGCAGTTCTTC.

This sequence joins TRBV9 and TRBJ2-4; 7 bases fit TRBD2. CDR1 and CDR2 from the germline V gene are SGDLS and YYNGEE. Germline trimming cut 4 bases from V and 8 bases from J; bases unmatched to any gene: 9. The CDR3 extends over 14 amino acids. In nucleotides, the CDR3 is TGTGCCAGCAGCCCCCGGGGAGGGGAAGACATTCAGTACTTC. Amino acid sequence: CASSPRGGEDIQYF.

This clone was recorded a few times. At one boundary the junction diverges from the germline segment, which might be a read error. The chain recombines TRBV2 with TRBJ2-7; tentatively, D is TRBD2 (5 bases). This CDR3 contains 13 residues. Germline CDR1 and CDR2: SNHLY and FYNNEI. Here the CDR3 DNA reads TGTGCCTGCAGCAAGACTACGGCATACGAGCAGTACTTC. This gives the protein CACSKTTAYEQYF. The complete variable domain, with remaining parts taken from reference TRBV2 and TRBJ2-7, reads EPEVTQTPSHQVTQMGQEVILRCVPISNHLYFYWYRQILGQKVEFLVSFYNNEISEKSEIFDDQFSVERPDGSNFTLKIRSTKLEDSAMYFCACSKTTAYEQYFGPGTRLTVT.

The chain links TRBV19 to TRBJ2-7; no clear D. CDR3 length equals 14 residues. Germline V gene data show CDR1 as LNHDA and CDR2 as SQIVND (reference sequence). V was cut by 5 bases and J by 3 bases, with 14 bases left in between. CDR3 sequence reads: CASSLTESYYEQYF. For the CDR3, the DNA is TGTGCCAGTAGTCTTACAGAGTCCTACTACGAGCAGTACTTC.

Concerning this clone: Other DNA sequences within the sample encode an identical CDR3. This CDR3 reads CASSARDSTYEQYF. DNA of the CDR3: TGTGCCAGCAGTGCCCGGGACTCAACCTACGAGCAGTACTTC. The genes are TRBV6-5 and TRBJ2-7, with D possibly being TRBD2 (6 bases). Trimming cost V 5 bases and J 2 bases, with 13 bases left between them. The germline V gene encodes CDR1 MNHEY and CDR2 SVGAGI. There are 14 residues in the CDR3.